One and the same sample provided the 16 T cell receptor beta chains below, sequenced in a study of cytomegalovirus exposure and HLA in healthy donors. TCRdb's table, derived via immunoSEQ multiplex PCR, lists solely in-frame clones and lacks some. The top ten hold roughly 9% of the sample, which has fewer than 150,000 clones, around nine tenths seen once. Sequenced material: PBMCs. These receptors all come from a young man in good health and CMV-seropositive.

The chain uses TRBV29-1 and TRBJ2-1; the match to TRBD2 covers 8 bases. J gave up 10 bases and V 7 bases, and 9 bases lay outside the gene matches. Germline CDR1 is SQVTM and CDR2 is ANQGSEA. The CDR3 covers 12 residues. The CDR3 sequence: CSASGFYSEQFF. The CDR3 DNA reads TGCAGCGCTAGCGGGTTTTATTCGGAGCAGTTCTTC.

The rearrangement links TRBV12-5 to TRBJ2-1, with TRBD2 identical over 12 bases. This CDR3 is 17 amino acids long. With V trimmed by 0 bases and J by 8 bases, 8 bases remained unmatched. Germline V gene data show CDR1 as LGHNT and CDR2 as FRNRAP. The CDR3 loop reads CASGLVVLASGGDEQFF. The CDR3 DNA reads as TGTGCTAGTGGTTTGGTCGTCCTGGCTAGCGGGGGGGATGAGCAGTTCTTC.

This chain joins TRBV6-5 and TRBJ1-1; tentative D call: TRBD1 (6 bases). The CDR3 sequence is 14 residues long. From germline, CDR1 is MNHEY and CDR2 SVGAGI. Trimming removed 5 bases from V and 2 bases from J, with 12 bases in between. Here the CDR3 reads CASSVDSTNTEAFF. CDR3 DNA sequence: TGTGCCAGCAGTGTGGACAGTACCAACACTGAAGCTTTCTTT.

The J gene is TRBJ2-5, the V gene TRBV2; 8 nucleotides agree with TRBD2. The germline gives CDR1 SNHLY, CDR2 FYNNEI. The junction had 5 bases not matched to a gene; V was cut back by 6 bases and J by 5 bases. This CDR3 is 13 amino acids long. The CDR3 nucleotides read TGTGCCAGCAGGAAACTAGCGGCGGAGACCCAGTACTTC. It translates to CASRKLAAETQYF. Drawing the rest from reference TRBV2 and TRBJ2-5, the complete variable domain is EPEVTQTPSHQVTQMGQEVILRCVPISNHLYFYWYRQILGQKVEFLVSFYNNEISEKSEIFDDQFSVERPDGSNFTLKIRSTKLEDSAMYFCASRKLAAETQYFGPGTRLLVL.

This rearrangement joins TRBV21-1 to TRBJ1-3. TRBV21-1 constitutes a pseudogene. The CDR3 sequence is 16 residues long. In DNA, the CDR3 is TGTGCCAGCGGGGTCGGCCCCGGGGACTCTGGAAACACCATATATTTT. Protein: CASGVGPGDSGNTIYF.

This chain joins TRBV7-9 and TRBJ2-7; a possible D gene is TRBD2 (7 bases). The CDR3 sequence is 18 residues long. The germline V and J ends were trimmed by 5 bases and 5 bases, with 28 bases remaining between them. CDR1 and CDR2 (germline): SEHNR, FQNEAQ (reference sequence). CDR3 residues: CASSRPIWGGRLADEQYF. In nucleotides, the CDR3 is TGTGCCAGCAGCCGCCCTATTTGGGGGGGCCGACTTGCGGACGAGCAGTACTTC. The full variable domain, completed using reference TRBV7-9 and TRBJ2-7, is DTGVSQNPRHKITKRGQNVTFRCDPISEHNRLYWYRQTLGQGPEFLTYFQNEAQLEKSRLLSDRFSAERPKGSFSTLEIQRTEQGDSAMYLCASSRPIWGGRLADEQYFGPGTRLTVT.

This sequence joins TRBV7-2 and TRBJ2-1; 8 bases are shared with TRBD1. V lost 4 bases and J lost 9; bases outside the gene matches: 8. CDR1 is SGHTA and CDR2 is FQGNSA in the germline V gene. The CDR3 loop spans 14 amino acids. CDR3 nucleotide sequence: TGTGCCAGCAGCTGGACACCCAGGGGGCCTGAGCAGTTCTTC. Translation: CASSWTPRGPEQFF.

CDR3 DNA: TGTGCCAGCAGCTCAGCACGTACGGACAGGGGAACCTACGAGCAGTACTTC. It yields the protein CASSSARTDRGTYEQYF. This chain links TRBV7-8 with TRBJ2-7; 9 bases fit TRBD1. In germline, CDR1 is SGHVS, CDR2 FQNEAQ. The CDR3 has 17 residues. The V and J ends lost 4 bases and 2 bases, in that order; junction bases with no gene match: 12.

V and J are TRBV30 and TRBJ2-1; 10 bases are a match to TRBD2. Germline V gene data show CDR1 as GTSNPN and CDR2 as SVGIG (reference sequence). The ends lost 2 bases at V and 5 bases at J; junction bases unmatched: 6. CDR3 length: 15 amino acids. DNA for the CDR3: TGTGCCTGGAGTCCTCTAGCGGGGGATCACAATGAGCAGTTCTTC. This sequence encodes CAWSPLAGDHNEQFF.

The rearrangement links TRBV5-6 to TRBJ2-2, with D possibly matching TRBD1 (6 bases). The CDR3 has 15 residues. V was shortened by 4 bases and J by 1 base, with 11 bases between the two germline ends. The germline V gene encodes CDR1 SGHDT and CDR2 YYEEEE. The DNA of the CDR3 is TGTGCCAGCAGCAACCGGGACAAGAACACCGGGGAGCTGTTTTTT. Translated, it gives CASSNRDKNTGELFF.

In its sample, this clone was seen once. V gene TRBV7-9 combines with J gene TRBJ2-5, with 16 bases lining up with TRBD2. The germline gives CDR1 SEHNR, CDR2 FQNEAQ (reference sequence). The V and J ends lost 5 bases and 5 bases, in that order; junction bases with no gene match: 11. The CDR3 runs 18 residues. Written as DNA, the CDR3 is TGTGCCAGCAGCCCCCTAATGGGACTAGCGGGGGGGCTGGAGACCCAGTACTTC. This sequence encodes CASSPLMGLAGGLETQYF.

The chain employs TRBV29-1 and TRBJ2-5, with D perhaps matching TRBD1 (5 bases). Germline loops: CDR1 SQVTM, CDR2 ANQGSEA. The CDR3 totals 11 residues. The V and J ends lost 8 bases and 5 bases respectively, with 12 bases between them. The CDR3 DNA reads TGCAGCACAGGTGCGACGGAGACCCAGTACTTC. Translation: CSTGATETQYF.

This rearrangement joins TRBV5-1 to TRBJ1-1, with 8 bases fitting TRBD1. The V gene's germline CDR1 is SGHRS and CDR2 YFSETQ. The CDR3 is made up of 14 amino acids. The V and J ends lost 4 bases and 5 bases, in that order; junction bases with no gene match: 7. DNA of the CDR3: TGCGCCAGCAGCCCGGACAGGGTAAGAACTGAAGCTTTCTTT. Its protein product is CASSPDRVRTEAFF.

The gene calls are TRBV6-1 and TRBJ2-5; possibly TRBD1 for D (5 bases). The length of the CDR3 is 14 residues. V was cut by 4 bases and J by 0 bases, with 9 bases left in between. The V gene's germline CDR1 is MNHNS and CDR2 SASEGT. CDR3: CASSVQTDQETQYF. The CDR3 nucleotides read TGTGCCAGCAGTGTGCAGACAGACCAAGAGACCCAGTACTTC.

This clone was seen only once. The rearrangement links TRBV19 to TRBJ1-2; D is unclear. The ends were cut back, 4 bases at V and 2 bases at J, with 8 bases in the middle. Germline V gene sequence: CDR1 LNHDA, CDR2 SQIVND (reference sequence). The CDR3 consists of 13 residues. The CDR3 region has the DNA TGTGCCAGTAGTAAACCCGGGAACTATGGCTACACCTTC. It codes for CASSKPGNYGYTF.

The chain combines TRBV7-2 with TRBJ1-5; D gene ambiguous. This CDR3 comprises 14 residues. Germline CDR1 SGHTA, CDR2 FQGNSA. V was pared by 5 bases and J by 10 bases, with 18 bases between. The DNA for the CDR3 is TGTGCCAGCAGCCTTACAGCTACAATATTTCCCCAGCATTTT. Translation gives CASSLTATIFPQHF.